The present TCR beta chain was sequenced within a study of T-cell memory formation after mild COVID-19. Each CDR3 protein gets one entry after TCRdb re-called the 5' RACE reads with MiXCR. Of just over 400,000 distinct CDR3 sequences in the sample, 23% were seen once. This CDR3 contains 15 residues. Trimming stripped 2 bases from V and 1 base from J, with 10 bases between. In germline, CDR1 is KGHSH, CDR2 LQKENI. The receptor was derived from an adult woman who had mild COVID-19 (a few samples of this study predate the infection). Cell type and time point are not known. The chain uses TRBV18 and TRBJ2-3; the D gene is possibly TRBD2 (6 bases). The specimen was PBMCs or a T cell subset sorted from them (not recorded which). This chain's CDR3 is CASSPRPGGTDTQYF. The CDR3 region has the DNA TGTGCCAGCTCACCAAGGCCGGGGGGCACAGATACGCAGTATTTT.